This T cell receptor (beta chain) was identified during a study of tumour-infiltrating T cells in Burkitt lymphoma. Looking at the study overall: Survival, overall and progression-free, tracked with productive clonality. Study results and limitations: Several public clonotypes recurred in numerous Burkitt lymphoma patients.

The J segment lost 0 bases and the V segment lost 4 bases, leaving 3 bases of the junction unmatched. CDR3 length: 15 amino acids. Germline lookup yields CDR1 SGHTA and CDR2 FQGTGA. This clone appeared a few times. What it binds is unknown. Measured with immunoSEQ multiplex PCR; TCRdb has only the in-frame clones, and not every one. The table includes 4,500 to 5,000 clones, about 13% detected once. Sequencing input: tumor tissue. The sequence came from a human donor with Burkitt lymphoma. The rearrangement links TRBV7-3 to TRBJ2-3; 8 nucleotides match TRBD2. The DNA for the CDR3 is TGTGCCAGCAGCTCGGGGGGGGTCAGCACAGATACGCAGTATTTT. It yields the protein CASSSGGVSTDTQYF.